These 19 T cell receptor beta chains were sequenced from one sample in a study of blood T cells in healthy people across ages. A sample-barcoded 5' primer and a J-beta primer mix were used in a second PCR of about 7 to 11 cycles. MiXCR, run by TCRdb on the 5' RACE reads, gives a single entry per CDR3 protein. The sample lists some 1 million distinct CDR3 sequences, around 45% seen once, with approximately 17% in the top ten. The specimen sequenced was blood. The source of these receptors is a woman aged 55-75 years in good health.

This clonotype was seen a few times. The gene calls are TRBV11-2 and TRBJ2-5; D perhaps matches TRBD2 (7 bases). Germline CDR1 is SGHAT and CDR2 is FQNNGV. V shed 3 bases and J shed 7 bases, with 18 bases lying between them. The CDR3 extends over 15 amino acids. The DNA for the CDR3 is TGTGCCAGCAGCTTCGAGGGGGGAGGGGGTGTGACCCAGTACTTC. It encodes CASSFEGGGGVTQYF.

This clonotype was counted only a few times. V is TRBV20-1 and J is TRBJ2-1, with 14 bases matching TRBD2. Germline V gene lookup returns CDR1 DFQATT and CDR2 SNEGSKA (reference sequence). V lost 6 bases to trimming and J lost 4 bases; unmatched junction nucleotides: 11. The CDR3 runs to 17 residues. The CDR3 DNA reads as TGCAGTGCAACGGGGACTAGCGGGAGTTGGGGTTACAATGAGCAGTTCTTC. Translated: CSATGTSGSWGYNEQFF.

The chain is built from TRBV11-3 and TRBJ2-1; 7 bases fit TRBD1. The V gene end was trimmed by 5 bases and the J gene end by 4 bases; junction bases not matched to a gene: 8. Looked up from germline, CDR1 is SGHNT and CDR2 is YENEEA. The CDR3 covers 15 residues. The CDR3 spells CASSVGTDKYNEQFF. CDR3 in DNA: TGTGCCAGCAGCGTGGGGACAGACAAGTACAATGAGCAGTTCTTC.

This clonotype was detected a few times. J is TRBJ2-5 and V is TRBV7-9; 10 bases match TRBD2. Germline-derived CDR1 and CDR2 are SEHNR and FQNEAQ (reference sequence). Trimming at V came to 4 bases and at J to 11 bases, leaving 16 bases not matched to a gene. The CDR3 length is 16 residues. The CDR3 coding sequence is TGTGCCAGCAGCTCGGGCCAGCGGGAGGGCCCGACGAAGCAGTACTTC. This gives the protein CASSSGQREGPTKQYF.

In its sample, this clonotype was seen a few times. The rearrangement joins TRBV6-4 to TRBJ2-1; 11 bases agree with TRBD2. The ends lost 7 bases at V and 5 bases at J; junction bases unmatched: 4. The V gene's germline CDR1 is MRHNA and CDR2 SNTAGT. CDR3 size: 14 residues. The CDR3 nucleotides are TGTGCCAGCATAGATAGCGGGAGGGACAATGAGCAGTTCTTC. This encodes CASIDSGRDNEQFF.

The V and J genes are TRBV29-1 and TRBJ2-1; the D is unclear. The CDR3 is 17 residues long. The ends were cut back, 0 bases at V and 2 bases at J, with 17 bases in the middle. Germline loops: CDR1 SQVTM, CDR2 ANQGSEA. The CDR3 loop reads CSVEDPNSRGAYNEQFF. For the CDR3, the DNA is TGCAGCGTTGAAGATCCCAACTCTAGAGGTGCCTACAATGAGCAGTTCTTC.

The chain is built from TRBV9 and TRBJ2-1; the D gene is possibly TRBD2 (6 bases). Germline loops: CDR1 SGDLS, CDR2 YYNGEE. V lost 0 bases and J lost 9, with 16 bases in between. The CDR3 is 15 residues long. This CDR3 reads CASSVVLAALSEQFF. The CDR3 coding sequence is TGTGCCAGCAGCGTAGTTTTAGCGGCCCTGAGTGAGCAGTTCTTC.

This clonotype was counted only a few times. This chain connects TRBV2 to TRBJ2-2, with D perhaps matching TRBD1 (6 bases). V lost 10 bases and J 0 bases, leaving 12 bases between the germline ends. This CDR3 region has 14 residues. The germline CDR1 and CDR2 sequences are SNHLY and FYNNEI. The CDR3 loop is CATREGANTGELFF. The DNA of the CDR3 is TGTGCCACCAGAGAGGGGGCGAACACCGGGGAGCTGTTTTTT.

The genes are TRBV4-2 and TRBJ2-3, with D possibly TRBD2 on 5 matching bases. CDR1 is LGHNA and CDR2 is YNFKEQ in the germline V gene. V lost 3 bases to trimming and J lost 3 bases, with 16 bases between them. This CDR3 contains 16 residues. CDR3 DNA: TGTGCCAGCAGCCATGTGCTTGCGGGCGGAACAGATACGCAGTATTTT. Protein: CASSHVLAGGTDTQYF.

This clonotype was seen repeatedly, ten times or more. The rearrangement uses TRBV2 and TRBJ2-1, with D maybe TRBD1 (6 bases). CDR1 is SNHLY, CDR2 FYNNEI, per germline. This CDR3 region has 16 residues. Trimming stripped 6 bases from V and 3 bases from J, with 18 bases between. The CDR3 sequence is CASRAWGRRDYNEQFF. DNA for the CDR3: TGTGCCAGCAGGGCTTGGGGGCGAAGGGACTACAATGAGCAGTTCTTC.

The CDR3 nucleotides read TGTGCCAGCAGCGTAGGCGGGGTTCCCGACTCCTACGAGCAGTACTTC. It encodes CASSVGGVPDSYEQYF. This chain links TRBV9 with TRBJ2-7, with a weak D call TRBD2 (6 bases). There are 16 residues in the CDR3. Germline CDR1 reads SGDLS; CDR2 reads YYNGEE. V lost 0 bases and J 0 bases, leaving 13 bases between the germline ends. The full variable domain, completed using reference TRBV9 and TRBJ2-7, is DSGVTQTPKHLITATGQRVTLRCSPRSGDLSVYWYQQSLDQGLQFLIQYYNGEERAKGNILERFSAQQFPDLHSELNLSSLELGDSALYFCASSVGGVPDSYEQYFGPGTRLTVT.

This clonotype showed up many times. The V call is TRBV7-9, the J call TRBJ2-5, with D uncertain. The CDR3 is 13 amino acids. Trimming shortened V by 5 bases and J by 5 bases, and 12 bases separated the two germline ends. Germline V gene data show CDR1 as SEHNR and CDR2 as FQNEAQ (reference sequence). This chain's CDR3 is CASSQTGRETQYF. The CDR3 DNA reads as TGTGCCAGCAGCCAGACTGGCAGGGAGACCCAGTACTTC.

The rearrangement uses TRBV6-5 and TRBJ2-5; 7 nucleotides match TRBD2. The length of the CDR3 is 14 residues. Trimming at V came to 4 bases and at J to 6 bases, leaving 8 bases not matched to a gene. Germline assignment: CDR1 MNHEY and CDR2 SVGAGI. CDR3 in amino acids: CASSSLGGLQTQYF. In DNA form, the CDR3 reads TGTGCCAGCAGTTCCCTCGGGGGGTTGCAGACCCAGTACTTC.

This clonotype was observed once. The V gene is TRBV27, the J gene TRBJ2-3; D remains ambiguous. The CDR3 is made up of 14 amino acids. Trimming removed 7 bases at V and 6 bases at J, with 17 bases between. Germline V gene sequence: CDR1 MNHEY, CDR2 SMNVEV (reference sequence). CDR3 nucleotides: TGTGCCAGCACCCCACTCAACCTACCGGATACGCAGTATTTT. Translated: CASTPLNLPDTQYF.

This clonotype occurred a few times. This chain joins TRBV7-3 and TRBJ2-1; 14 nucleotides match TRBD2. The CDR3 is 17 residues long. Germline-derived CDR1 and CDR2 are SGHTA and FQGTGA. V lost 1 base and J lost 9; bases outside the gene matches: 8. This CDR3 is CASSLMPRLAGGGEQFF. The CDR3 DNA reads TGTGCCAGCAGCTTAATGCCACGACTAGCGGGAGGGGGTGAGCAGTTCTTC.

This clonotype was seen only a few times. The chain couples TRBV4-1 to TRBJ2-1; D not certain. CDR1 is MGHRA, CDR2 YSYEKL, per germline. The CDR3 contains 13 residues. The V and J ends lost 0 bases and 1 base respectively, with 1 base between them. The CDR3 sequence: CASSQESYNEQFF. The CDR3 bases are TGCGCCAGCAGCCAAGAATCCTACAATGAGCAGTTCTTC.

The chain couples TRBV25-1 to TRBJ2-1; 11 bases are shared with TRBD2. The V and J ends lost 3 bases and 6 bases, in that order; junction bases with no gene match: 7. Germline CDR1 and CDR2: MGHDK and SYGVNS. This CDR3 comprises 16 residues. The CDR3, as DNA: TGTGCCAGCAGTGACTTAACTAGCGGGAGAGGCAATGAGCAGTTCTTC. Translated: CASSDLTSGRGNEQFF.

This clonotype was seen more than once but under ten times. The J gene is TRBJ2-4, the V gene TRBV2; 8 nucleotides match TRBD1. The J segment lost 5 bases and the V segment lost 9 bases, leaving 6 bases of the junction unmatched. The CDR3 loop spans 13 amino acids. Per the germline V gene, CDR1 is SNHLY and CDR2 is FYNNEI. The CDR3 coding sequence is TGTGCCAGTCGGACAGGGAACGAAAACATTCAGTACTTC. Translation gives CASRTGNENIQYF.

The V gene is TRBV6-5, the J gene TRBJ2-4, with 7 positions matching TRBD2. The DNA end favors TRBJ2-7, so the J call may be wrong. Germline V gene data show CDR1 as MNHEY and CDR2 as SVGAGI. This CDR3 contains 14 residues. For the CDR3, the DNA is TGTGCCAGCAGTTACGGACGGGAGGAGTACGAGCAGTACTTC. Protein: CASSYGREEYEQYF.